These 26 T cell receptor beta chains originate from one sample sequenced in a study of T cell changes during pregnancy in multiple sclerosis. TCRdb's copy holds only in-frame clones and misses some; the assay was immunoSEQ multiplex PCR. The repertoire has approximately 90,000 clones, 85% to 95% of them found once; the top ten carry more than 2%. The specimen was peripheral blood, collected after pregnancy. These TCRs come from a female donor with multiple sclerosis, enrolled in a pregnancy study.

The chain is built from TRBV7-2 and TRBJ2-1; the D is unclear. V lost 1 base and J lost 2, with 3 bases in between. CDR1 is SGHTA, CDR2 FQGNSA, per germline. The CDR3 runs to 13 residues. CDR3 sequence: CASSLGAYNEQFF. The DNA of the CDR3 is TGTGCCAGCAGCTTAGGCGCCTACAATGAGCAGTTCTTC.

In its sample, this clone was seen once. The chain joins TRBV6-1 to TRBJ1-2; D is ambiguous. CDR3 length: 13 residues. Germline assignment: CDR1 MNHNS and CDR2 SASEGT. Trimming left V 5 bases short and J 8 bases short, with 15 bases between. Written as DNA, the CDR3 is TGTGCCAGCAGTAGTCAGACGGGTGGAGGCTACACCTTC. This codes for CASSSQTGGGYTF.

V is TRBV5-1 and J is TRBJ2-7; 11 bases map to TRBD2. V dropped 7 bases and J dropped 3; count of bases not matched to a gene: 3. This CDR3 comprises 13 residues. Germline V gene lookup returns CDR1 SGHRS and CDR2 YFSETQ. The CDR3 DNA reads as TGCGCCAGCGGGACTAGCGGTGACTACGAGCAGTACTTC. Encoded protein: CASGTSGDYEQYF.

The chain carries TRBV27 and TRBJ1-2; no clear D gene. V was clipped by 2 bases and J by 2 bases, with 6 bases between them. The germline V gene has CDR1 MNHEY and CDR2 SMNVEV (reference sequence). The CDR3 totals 13 residues. The CDR3 sequence is CASSLRRNYGYTF. The CDR3 region has the DNA TGTGCCAGCAGTTTAAGGAGGAACTATGGCTACACCTTC.

The chain has TRBV5-1 and TRBJ2-3; 10 nucleotides align to TRBD1. Germline lookup yields CDR1 SGHRS and CDR2 YFSETQ. This CDR3 has 17 residues. The junction had 10 bases not matched to a gene; V was cut back by 0 bases and J by 6 bases. CDR3 bases: TGCGCCAGCAGCTTGGGGACCCGGACAGGGGGGCCCGATACGCAGTATTTT. Protein sequence: CASSLGTRTGGPDTQYF.

This chain links TRBV7-9 with TRBJ1-6; a weak D match, TRBD1 (6 bases). The V gene's germline CDR1 is SEHNR and CDR2 FQNEAQ (reference sequence). CDR3 length: 18 residues. V was shortened by 4 bases and J by 0 bases, with 16 bases between the two germline ends. The chain's CDR3 is CASSSPRQAGSYNSPLHF. The CDR3 DNA reads TGTGCCAGCAGCTCCCCGAGACAGGCGGGCTCCTATAATTCACCCCTCCACTTT.

The chain recombines TRBV30 with TRBJ2-5, with TRBD1 identical over 9 bases. The length of the CDR3 is 14 residues. Germline CDR1 and CDR2: GTSNPN and SVGIG (reference sequence). V trimming: 4 bases; J trimming: 4 bases; junction bases outside the gene matches: 7. The CDR3 reads CAWKIQGAGETQYF. The CDR3, as DNA: TGTGCCTGGAAAATACAGGGGGCCGGAGAGACCCAGTACTTC.

This chain links TRBV7-2 with TRBJ1-2; TRBD1 aligns across 9 bases. V lost 5 bases, J lost 4 bases, and 20 bases stayed unmatched. The CDR3 runs to 19 residues. Germline V CDR1 and CDR2: SGHTA, FQGNSA. The CDR3 nucleotides read TGTGCCAGCAGCGCCCGTTTCGGGACAGGGTTTATTTTTGGCTATGGCTACACCTTC. It codes for CASSARFGTGFIFGYGYTF.

This chain uses TRBV2 with TRBJ2-1; 9 bases agree with TRBD2. V lost 7 bases to trimming and J lost 6 bases; unmatched junction nucleotides: 16. The CDR3 spans 17 residues. The germline gives CDR1 SNHLY, CDR2 FYNNEI. The CDR3 loop is CASIGLAGIPVGNEQFF. The CDR3 DNA sequence: TGTGCCAGCATAGGTCTAGCGGGGATCCCGGTCGGCAATGAGCAGTTCTTC.

The CDR3 DNA is TGTGCCACCAGCACCCAAGGAGCCGGGGAGCTGTTTTTT. Translation gives CATSTQGAGELFF. V usage is TRBV27 and J usage is TRBJ2-2; no definite D call. With 10 bases removed from V and 6 bases from J, the gap between germline ends came to 15 bases. The CDR3 extends over 13 amino acids. Per germline, CDR1 MNHEY and CDR2 SMNVEV (reference sequence).

The rearrangement uses TRBV30 and TRBJ2-3, with 13 bases that match TRBD2. Germline CDR1 and CDR2: GTSNPN and SVGIG (reference sequence). There are 16 residues in the CDR3. Trimming at V came to 1 base and at J to 1 base, leaving 2 bases not matched to a gene. CDR3 region: CAWSGGLAGGTDTQYF. The CDR3 DNA is TGTGCCTGGAGTGGTGGACTAGCGGGGGGCACAGATACGCAGTATTTT.

This chain uses TRBV7-2 with TRBJ1-1; perhaps TRBD1 as D (6 bases). The CDR3 extends over 13 amino acids. Trimming cost V 3 bases and J 7 bases, with 12 bases left between them. Germline V gives CDR1 SGHTA, CDR2 FQGNSA. CDR3 residues: CASSFAGVREAFF. The DNA for the CDR3 is TGTGCCAGCAGCTTCGCAGGGGTTCGTGAAGCTTTCTTT.

J is TRBJ2-3 and V is TRBV7-2; 9 bases are a match to TRBD2. The junction had 13 bases not matched to a gene; V was cut back by 3 bases and J by 0 bases. The CDR3 sequence is 19 residues long. Germline V gives CDR1 SGHTA, CDR2 FQGNSA. The CDR3 sequence is CASSFRRWGSGGSTDTQYF. CDR3 bases: TGTGCCAGCAGCTTTAGACGGTGGGGTAGCGGGGGTAGCACAGATACGCAGTATTTT. The variable domain in full, with the rest retrieved from reference TRBV7-2 and TRBJ2-3, is GAGVSQSPSNKVTEKGKDVELRCDPISGHTALYWYRQSLGQGLEFLIYFQGNSAPDKSGLPSDRFSAERTGGSVSTLTIQRTQQEDSAVYLCASSFRRWGSGGSTDTQYFGPGTRLTVL.

The rearrangement uses TRBV5-6 and TRBJ2-7; TRBD2 agrees at 13 bases. CDR3 size: 16 residues. Germline-derived CDR1 and CDR2 are SGHDT and YYEEEE. J gave up 2 bases and V 3 bases, and 5 bases lay outside the gene matches. CDR3 amino acids: CASSSPGTSGTYEQYF. The CDR3 nucleotides read TGTGCCAGCAGCTCCCCCGGGACTAGCGGGACCTACGAGCAGTACTTC. Supplemented by reference TRBV5-6 and TRBJ2-7, the full variable domain reads DAGVTQSPTHLIKTRGQQVTLRCSPKSGHDTVSWYQQALGQGPQFIFQYYEEEERQRGNFPDRFSGHQFPNYSSELNVNALLLGDSALYLCASSSPGTSGTYEQYFGPGTRLTVT.

The V gene is TRBV13, the J gene TRBJ2-7; tentatively, D is TRBD2 (6 bases). CDR1 and CDR2 from the germline V gene are PRHDT and FYEKMQ (reference sequence). The CDR3 has 16 residues. The V and J ends lost 1 base and 0 bases respectively, with 13 bases between them. In nucleotides, the CDR3 is TGTGCCAGCAGCTTAGTACGTGGAGGGCTCTCCTACGAGCAGTACTTC. Translating gives CASSLVRGGLSYEQYF.

This clone was observed once. V usage is TRBV4-2 and J usage is TRBJ1-1; TRBD1 might be the D (5 bases). The CDR3 is 13 amino acids. The V gene's germline CDR1 is LGHNA and CDR2 YNFKEQ. Trimming stripped 1 base from V and 6 bases from J, with 9 bases between. The CDR3 sequence: CASSQGGKAEAFF. The CDR3 bases are TGTGCCAGCAGCCAAGGGGGCAAGGCTGAAGCTTTCTTT.

The V and J genes are TRBV7-6 and TRBJ1-5; 9 bases are shared with TRBD1. The CDR3 runs 17 residues. V trimming: 4 bases; J trimming: 2 bases; junction bases outside the gene matches: 9. From germline, CDR1 is SGHVS and CDR2 FNYEAQ. In DNA form, the CDR3 reads TGTGCCAGCAGCTCGACAGGGGGGGATCACGGCAATCAGCCCCAGCATTTT. Translating it yields CASSSTGGDHGNQPQHF. Drawing the rest from reference TRBV7-6 and TRBJ1-5, the complete variable domain is GAGVSQSPRYKVTKRGQDVALRCDPISGHVSLYWYRQALGQGPEFLTYFNYEAQQDKSGLPNDRFSAERPEGSISTLTIQRTEQRDSAMYRCASSSTGGDHGNQPQHFGDGTRLSIL.

J is TRBJ2-6 and V is TRBV7-2; D ambiguous. This CDR3 is built from 13 residues. From germline, CDR1 is SGHTA and CDR2 FQGNSA. V gave up 3 bases and J gave up 3 bases, with 3 bases separating them. The CDR3: CASSFFGANVLTF. The DNA of the CDR3 is TGTGCCAGCAGCTTCTTTGGGGCCAACGTCCTGACTTTC.

The CDR3 DNA sequence: TGTGCCAGTAGCGGGCAGGAGCGGGAAAAACTGTTTTTT. This codes for CASSGQEREKLFF. The genes are TRBV19 and TRBJ1-4; no clear D gene. The V end was cut by 6 bases, the J end by 8 bases, with 13 bases between. CDR3 length: 13 residues. CDR1 LNHDA and CDR2 SQIVND come from the germline V gene (reference sequence).

This sequence joins TRBV13 and TRBJ2-7; the match to TRBD1 covers 7 bases. J gave up 6 bases and V 5 bases, and 4 bases lay outside the gene matches. Germline-derived CDR1 and CDR2 are PRHDT and FYEKMQ (reference sequence). The length of the CDR3 is 12 residues. CDR3 nucleotides: TGTGCCAGCAGCCCCAGGGACAGCGAGCAGTACTTC. Translated, it gives CASSPRDSEQYF.

This clone turned up a few times. This chain joins TRBV19 and TRBJ1-3; D ambiguous. The germline V and J ends were trimmed by 6 bases and 2 bases, with 8 bases remaining between them. The CDR3 is 13 amino acids. Germline lookup yields CDR1 LNHDA and CDR2 SQIVND (reference sequence). CDR3 nucleotides: TGTGCCAGTAGACACAACCCTGGAAACACCATATATTTT. This gives the protein CASRHNPGNTIYF.

V usage is TRBV11-2 and J usage is TRBJ2-5, with 16 bases lining up with TRBD2. Trimming cost V 5 bases and J 7 bases; bases outside gene matches: 7. The CDR3 has 16 residues. Germline assignment: CDR1 SGHAT and CDR2 FQNNGV. CDR3 coding DNA: TGTGCCAGCAGCACCGGGACTAGCGGGGGGGCAGGGACCCAGTACTTC. As protein: CASSTGTSGGAGTQYF.

This chain links TRBV9 with TRBJ2-1, with 11 bases matching TRBD1. The germline gives CDR1 SGDLS, CDR2 YYNGEE. J was trimmed by 9 bases and V by 4 bases; bases with no gene match: 6. The CDR3 length is 14 residues. CDR3 bases: TGTGCCAGCAGCCCAGGACAGGGGGCGGTTGAGCAGTTCTTC. Amino acids: CASSPGQGAVEQFF.

The rearrangement joins TRBV25-1 to TRBJ2-3, with 10 nucleotides matching TRBD2. The V and J ends lost 4 bases and 5 bases, in that order; junction bases with no gene match: 9. CDR3 length equals 16 residues. Germline-derived CDR1 and CDR2 are MGHDK and SYGVNS. The chain's CDR3 is CASSGSSGGVLDTQYF. CDR3 nucleotide sequence: TGTGCCAGCAGTGGCTCTAGCGGGGGAGTTTTAGATACGCAGTATTTT.

The chain employs TRBV5-8 and TRBJ2-7; D possibly corresponds to TRBD2 (5 bases). CDR3 length: 12 residues. Deletions cut 4 bases from V and 6 bases from J, with 11 bases between. The germline V gene encodes CDR1 SGHTS and CDR2 YDEGEE. CDR3 in amino acids: CASSRETGEQYF. In DNA, the CDR3 is TGTGCCAGCAGCAGGGAGACGGGCGAGCAGTACTTC.

The V and J genes are TRBV30 and TRBJ2-1, with D perhaps matching TRBD2 (5 bases). CDR1 and CDR2 from the germline V gene are GTSNPN and SVGIG (reference sequence). CDR3 length equals 17 residues. V lost 2 bases and J 0 bases, leaving 17 bases between the germline ends. Here the CDR3 reads CAWSRDRTGSSYNEQFF. The CDR3 bases are TGTGCCTGGAGTCGAGATCGGACGGGGAGCTCCTACAATGAGCAGTTCTTC.